Listed below are T cell receptor beta chains from one sample, sequenced in a study of early T cells in non-severe SARS-CoV-2 infection. TCRdb re-analysed the 5' RACE reads in MiXCR, keeping a single row per CDR3 protein. This table has around 83,000 distinct CDR3 sequences, more than 9% appearing once. The source was whole blood, collected at baseline. Receptors originate from an adult who was a healthcare worker with PCR-confirmed SARS-CoV-2 infection or an uninfected control (not recorded which). The CDR3 runs from the conserved cysteine through the conserved F or W. Each record gives: J gene, V gene, CDR3 protein.

>TRBJ2-2|TRBV2
CASSEGAHPNTGELFF
>TRBJ2-5|TRBV6-1
CASSEFTEQETQYF
>TRBJ1-1|TRBV28
CASSLRDSTEAFF
>TRBJ2-5|TRBV11-3
CTSSTGQGETQYF
>TRBJ1-3|TRBV3-1
CASSQDPWTSTGNTIYF
>TRBJ1-1|TRBV28
CASRGILNTEAFF
>TRBJ2-7|TRBV18
CASSPDSPYEQYF
>TRBJ2-1|TRBV7-2
CASSGSGSSYNEQFF
>TRBJ2-2|TRBV19
CASSIGAGIDTGELFF
>TRBJ1-6|TRBV20-1
CSAQGDGNSPLHF
>TRBJ1-1|TRBV28
CASSSFGGTEAFF
>TRBJ2-7|TRBV13
CASSLGPASYLGLVSYEQYF
>TRBJ1-3|TRBV6-1
CASSDRTPGNTIYF
>TRBJ1-4|TRBV7-9
CASSSAGTTTNEKLFF
>TRBJ2-3|TRBV9
CASSLMTSGDTQYF
>TRBJ2-4|TRBV7-2
CASNLPGSGNIQYF
>TRBJ2-2|TRBV5-6
CASSSTSGYTGELFF
>TRBJ1-3|TRBV5-4
CASSLGGSGNTIYF
>TRBJ2-2|TRBV11-1
CASSLSRGPTGELFF
>TRBJ1-1|TRBV10-3
CAIRPDRDKKAFF
>TRBJ2-5|TRBV30
CAWRTRGRRETQYF
>TRBJ1-1|TRBV7-9
CASSLGDRGAFF
>TRBJ2-1|TRBV12-5
CASGPGYDEQFF
>TRBJ1-2|TRBV5-6
CASSRGQPGGYTF
>TRBJ1-5|TRBV28
CASSPPGRGNQPQHF
>TRBJ1-2|TRBV5-1
CASSYGTQRDGYTF
>TRBJ2-5|TRBV12-3/TRBV12-4
CASSFNSGGAETQYF
>TRBJ2-4|TRBV20-1
CSARSIIEAENIQYF
>TRBJ2-1|TRBV12-3/TRBV12-4
CASSLEGQWTYNEQFF
>TRBJ2-4|TRBV5-4
CASSPPPGQNVDIQYF
>TRBJ2-5|TRBV5-1
CASSSGDIQETQYF
>TRBJ2-1|TRBV2
CASIIETSGYNEQFF
>TRBJ2-1|TRBV27
CASSTQGGSYNEQFF
>TRBJ1-2|TRBV10-1
CARGTPTGRIYGYTF
>TRBJ1-3|TRBV5-1
CASSLWAGNTIYF
>TRBJ2-3|TRBV6-5
CASSEGSGKMADTQYF
>TRBJ2-1|TRBV27
CASSFLAGSSHEQFF
>TRBJ1-1|TRBV4-1
CASRSGTEAFF
>TRBJ1-2|TRBV28
CASSLGQGAGGYTF
>TRBJ1-5|TRBV4-1
CASSQEEGTTHQPQHF
>TRBJ1-1|TRBV18
CASSPDRNPSTEAFF
>TRBJ1-1|TRBV12-3/TRBV12-4
CASSTDRNTEAFF
>TRBJ2-1|TRBV5-1
CASSLGATSGGHNEQFF
>TRBJ2-7|TRBV7-2
CASSLGTGTYEQYF
>TRBJ1-1|TRBV6-1
CASTPFTEAFF
>TRBJ1-5|TRBV2
CASALGSFQPQHF